This entry lists 9 T cell receptor beta chains sequenced from one sample in a study of T cells in Graves' hyperthyroidism and ophthalmopathy. Using RNA transcripts as the source, TCR beta CDR3 regions were amplified. First-round RT-PCR targeting the TCR CDR3 was performed with the HTBI primer set. TCRdb recomputed calls from the multiplex PCR reads with MiXCR, one row per CDR3 protein. The sample comprises around 450,000 distinct CDR3 sequences, approximately 13% of which are singletons, and 5% to 6% rests with the top ten. Sequences were obtained from blood. The receptor source for this set is a woman between 18 and 30 years old with Graves' hyperthyroidism.

V usage is TRBV30 and J usage is TRBJ1-4; TRBD1 matches 12 bases. The CDR3 covers 18 residues. With 2 bases clipped from V and 4 bases from J, the junction kept 11 bases outside the gene matches. Germline loops: CDR1 GTSNPN, CDR2 SVGIG (reference sequence). DNA for the CDR3: TGTGCCTGGAGTACCGGGACAGGGGGCGCAAGGGGTAATGAAAAACTGTTTTTT. It translates to CAWSTGTGGARGNEKLFF.

This clonotype was seen many times. The chain carries TRBV3-1 and TRBJ2-5; 14 nucleotides agree with TRBD2. The CDR3 totals 15 residues. CDR1 LGHDT and CDR2 YNNKEL come from the germline V gene (reference sequence). V shed 5 bases, J shed 5 bases, and the junction held 4 bases outside the gene matches. The CDR3 here is CASSRTSGRSETQYF. In DNA, the CDR3 is TGTGCCAGCAGCAGGACTAGCGGGAGGTCGGAGACCCAGTACTTC.

The chain is built from TRBV20-1 and TRBJ1-5; maybe TRBD1 (5 bases). Trimming left V 5 bases short and J 2 bases short, with 13 bases between. The CDR3 length is 14 residues. From germline, CDR1 is DFQATT and CDR2 SNEGSKA (reference sequence). The CDR3 sequence: CSALRGARNQPQHF. Written as DNA, the CDR3 is TGCAGTGCTTTGAGGGGAGCCCGCAATCAGCCCCAGCATTTT.

This clonotype was found a few times. This chain joins TRBV9 and TRBJ1-4; 9 nucleotides align to TRBD1. This CDR3 comprises 14 residues. Germline CDR1 reads SGDLS; CDR2 reads YYNGEE. The trim removed 3 bases at V and 8 bases at J, leaving 5 bases unmatched. As DNA, the CDR3 is TGTGCCAGCAGCGCTGACAGGGGGGGGGAAAAACTGTTTTTT. Translated, it gives CASSADRGGEKLFF.

With regard to this clonotype: One base away lies a much larger clone, so this may be a sequencing read error. V gene TRBV7-2 combines with J gene TRBJ2-7; the D call may be TRBD1 or TRBD2 (5 bases each). The CDR3 is made up of 15 amino acids. V lost 7 bases and J 4 bases, leaving 20 bases between the germline ends. Germline CDR1 reads SGHTA; CDR2 reads FQGNSA. In DNA, the CDR3 is TGTGCCAGCAACCGTTCAAGGGACCCCGGATACGAGCAGTACTTC. Protein product: CASNRSRDPGYEQYF.

The table lists this clonotype with a few counts. This rearrangement joins TRBV7-9 to TRBJ2-7, with 7 bases aligning to TRBD1. Germline V gene data show CDR1 as SEHNR and CDR2 as FQNEAQ (reference sequence). V shed 5 bases, J shed 0 bases, and the junction held 4 bases outside the gene matches. The CDR3 is 14 amino acids. The CDR3 DNA sequence: TGTGCCAGCAGCCCGGGACAGAGCTCCTACGAGCAGTACTTC. Amino acids: CASSPGQSSYEQYF.

The sample holds many counts of this clonotype. The rearrangement uses TRBV9 and TRBJ2-1; D is undetermined. This CDR3 has 14 residues. The V end lost 4 bases, the J end lost 9 bases, and 17 bases lay between the germline ends. Germline V gene sequence: CDR1 SGDLS, CDR2 YYNGEE. CDR3 sequence: CASSPGPSIPEQFF. The CDR3 DNA sequence: TGTGCCAGCAGCCCCGGCCCATCTATTCCTGAGCAGTTCTTC.

This clonotype occurred many times. This chain links TRBV15 with TRBJ2-2; weak D call: TRBD2 (5 bases). CDR1 and CDR2 (germline): LNHNV, YYDKDF (reference sequence). The CDR3 extends over 13 amino acids. The V end lost 7 bases, the J end lost 4 bases, and 10 bases lay between the germline ends. Here the CDR3 reads CATNRGSTGELFF. The CDR3 region has the DNA TGTGCCACCAACCGGGGAAGCACCGGGGAGCTGTTTTTT.

In its sample, this clonotype was seen many times. The chain is built from TRBV7-8 and TRBJ2-5; D gene ambiguous. This CDR3 has 12 residues. CDR1 and CDR2 from the germline V gene are SGHVS and FQNEAQ. The V gene lost 8 bases and the J gene lost 0 bases, with 7 bases spanning the gap. CDR3 in DNA: TGTGCCAGCTGCATGTACCAAGAGACCCAGTACTTC. Encoded protein: CASCMYQETQYF. Based on the CDR3 plus reference TRBV7-8 and TRBJ2-5, the full variable domain is GAGVSQSPRYKVAKRGQDVALRCDPISGHVSLFWYQQALGQGPEFLTYFQNEAQLDKSGLPSDRFFAERPEGSVSTLKIQRTQQEDSAVYLCASCMYQETQYFGPGTRLLVL.